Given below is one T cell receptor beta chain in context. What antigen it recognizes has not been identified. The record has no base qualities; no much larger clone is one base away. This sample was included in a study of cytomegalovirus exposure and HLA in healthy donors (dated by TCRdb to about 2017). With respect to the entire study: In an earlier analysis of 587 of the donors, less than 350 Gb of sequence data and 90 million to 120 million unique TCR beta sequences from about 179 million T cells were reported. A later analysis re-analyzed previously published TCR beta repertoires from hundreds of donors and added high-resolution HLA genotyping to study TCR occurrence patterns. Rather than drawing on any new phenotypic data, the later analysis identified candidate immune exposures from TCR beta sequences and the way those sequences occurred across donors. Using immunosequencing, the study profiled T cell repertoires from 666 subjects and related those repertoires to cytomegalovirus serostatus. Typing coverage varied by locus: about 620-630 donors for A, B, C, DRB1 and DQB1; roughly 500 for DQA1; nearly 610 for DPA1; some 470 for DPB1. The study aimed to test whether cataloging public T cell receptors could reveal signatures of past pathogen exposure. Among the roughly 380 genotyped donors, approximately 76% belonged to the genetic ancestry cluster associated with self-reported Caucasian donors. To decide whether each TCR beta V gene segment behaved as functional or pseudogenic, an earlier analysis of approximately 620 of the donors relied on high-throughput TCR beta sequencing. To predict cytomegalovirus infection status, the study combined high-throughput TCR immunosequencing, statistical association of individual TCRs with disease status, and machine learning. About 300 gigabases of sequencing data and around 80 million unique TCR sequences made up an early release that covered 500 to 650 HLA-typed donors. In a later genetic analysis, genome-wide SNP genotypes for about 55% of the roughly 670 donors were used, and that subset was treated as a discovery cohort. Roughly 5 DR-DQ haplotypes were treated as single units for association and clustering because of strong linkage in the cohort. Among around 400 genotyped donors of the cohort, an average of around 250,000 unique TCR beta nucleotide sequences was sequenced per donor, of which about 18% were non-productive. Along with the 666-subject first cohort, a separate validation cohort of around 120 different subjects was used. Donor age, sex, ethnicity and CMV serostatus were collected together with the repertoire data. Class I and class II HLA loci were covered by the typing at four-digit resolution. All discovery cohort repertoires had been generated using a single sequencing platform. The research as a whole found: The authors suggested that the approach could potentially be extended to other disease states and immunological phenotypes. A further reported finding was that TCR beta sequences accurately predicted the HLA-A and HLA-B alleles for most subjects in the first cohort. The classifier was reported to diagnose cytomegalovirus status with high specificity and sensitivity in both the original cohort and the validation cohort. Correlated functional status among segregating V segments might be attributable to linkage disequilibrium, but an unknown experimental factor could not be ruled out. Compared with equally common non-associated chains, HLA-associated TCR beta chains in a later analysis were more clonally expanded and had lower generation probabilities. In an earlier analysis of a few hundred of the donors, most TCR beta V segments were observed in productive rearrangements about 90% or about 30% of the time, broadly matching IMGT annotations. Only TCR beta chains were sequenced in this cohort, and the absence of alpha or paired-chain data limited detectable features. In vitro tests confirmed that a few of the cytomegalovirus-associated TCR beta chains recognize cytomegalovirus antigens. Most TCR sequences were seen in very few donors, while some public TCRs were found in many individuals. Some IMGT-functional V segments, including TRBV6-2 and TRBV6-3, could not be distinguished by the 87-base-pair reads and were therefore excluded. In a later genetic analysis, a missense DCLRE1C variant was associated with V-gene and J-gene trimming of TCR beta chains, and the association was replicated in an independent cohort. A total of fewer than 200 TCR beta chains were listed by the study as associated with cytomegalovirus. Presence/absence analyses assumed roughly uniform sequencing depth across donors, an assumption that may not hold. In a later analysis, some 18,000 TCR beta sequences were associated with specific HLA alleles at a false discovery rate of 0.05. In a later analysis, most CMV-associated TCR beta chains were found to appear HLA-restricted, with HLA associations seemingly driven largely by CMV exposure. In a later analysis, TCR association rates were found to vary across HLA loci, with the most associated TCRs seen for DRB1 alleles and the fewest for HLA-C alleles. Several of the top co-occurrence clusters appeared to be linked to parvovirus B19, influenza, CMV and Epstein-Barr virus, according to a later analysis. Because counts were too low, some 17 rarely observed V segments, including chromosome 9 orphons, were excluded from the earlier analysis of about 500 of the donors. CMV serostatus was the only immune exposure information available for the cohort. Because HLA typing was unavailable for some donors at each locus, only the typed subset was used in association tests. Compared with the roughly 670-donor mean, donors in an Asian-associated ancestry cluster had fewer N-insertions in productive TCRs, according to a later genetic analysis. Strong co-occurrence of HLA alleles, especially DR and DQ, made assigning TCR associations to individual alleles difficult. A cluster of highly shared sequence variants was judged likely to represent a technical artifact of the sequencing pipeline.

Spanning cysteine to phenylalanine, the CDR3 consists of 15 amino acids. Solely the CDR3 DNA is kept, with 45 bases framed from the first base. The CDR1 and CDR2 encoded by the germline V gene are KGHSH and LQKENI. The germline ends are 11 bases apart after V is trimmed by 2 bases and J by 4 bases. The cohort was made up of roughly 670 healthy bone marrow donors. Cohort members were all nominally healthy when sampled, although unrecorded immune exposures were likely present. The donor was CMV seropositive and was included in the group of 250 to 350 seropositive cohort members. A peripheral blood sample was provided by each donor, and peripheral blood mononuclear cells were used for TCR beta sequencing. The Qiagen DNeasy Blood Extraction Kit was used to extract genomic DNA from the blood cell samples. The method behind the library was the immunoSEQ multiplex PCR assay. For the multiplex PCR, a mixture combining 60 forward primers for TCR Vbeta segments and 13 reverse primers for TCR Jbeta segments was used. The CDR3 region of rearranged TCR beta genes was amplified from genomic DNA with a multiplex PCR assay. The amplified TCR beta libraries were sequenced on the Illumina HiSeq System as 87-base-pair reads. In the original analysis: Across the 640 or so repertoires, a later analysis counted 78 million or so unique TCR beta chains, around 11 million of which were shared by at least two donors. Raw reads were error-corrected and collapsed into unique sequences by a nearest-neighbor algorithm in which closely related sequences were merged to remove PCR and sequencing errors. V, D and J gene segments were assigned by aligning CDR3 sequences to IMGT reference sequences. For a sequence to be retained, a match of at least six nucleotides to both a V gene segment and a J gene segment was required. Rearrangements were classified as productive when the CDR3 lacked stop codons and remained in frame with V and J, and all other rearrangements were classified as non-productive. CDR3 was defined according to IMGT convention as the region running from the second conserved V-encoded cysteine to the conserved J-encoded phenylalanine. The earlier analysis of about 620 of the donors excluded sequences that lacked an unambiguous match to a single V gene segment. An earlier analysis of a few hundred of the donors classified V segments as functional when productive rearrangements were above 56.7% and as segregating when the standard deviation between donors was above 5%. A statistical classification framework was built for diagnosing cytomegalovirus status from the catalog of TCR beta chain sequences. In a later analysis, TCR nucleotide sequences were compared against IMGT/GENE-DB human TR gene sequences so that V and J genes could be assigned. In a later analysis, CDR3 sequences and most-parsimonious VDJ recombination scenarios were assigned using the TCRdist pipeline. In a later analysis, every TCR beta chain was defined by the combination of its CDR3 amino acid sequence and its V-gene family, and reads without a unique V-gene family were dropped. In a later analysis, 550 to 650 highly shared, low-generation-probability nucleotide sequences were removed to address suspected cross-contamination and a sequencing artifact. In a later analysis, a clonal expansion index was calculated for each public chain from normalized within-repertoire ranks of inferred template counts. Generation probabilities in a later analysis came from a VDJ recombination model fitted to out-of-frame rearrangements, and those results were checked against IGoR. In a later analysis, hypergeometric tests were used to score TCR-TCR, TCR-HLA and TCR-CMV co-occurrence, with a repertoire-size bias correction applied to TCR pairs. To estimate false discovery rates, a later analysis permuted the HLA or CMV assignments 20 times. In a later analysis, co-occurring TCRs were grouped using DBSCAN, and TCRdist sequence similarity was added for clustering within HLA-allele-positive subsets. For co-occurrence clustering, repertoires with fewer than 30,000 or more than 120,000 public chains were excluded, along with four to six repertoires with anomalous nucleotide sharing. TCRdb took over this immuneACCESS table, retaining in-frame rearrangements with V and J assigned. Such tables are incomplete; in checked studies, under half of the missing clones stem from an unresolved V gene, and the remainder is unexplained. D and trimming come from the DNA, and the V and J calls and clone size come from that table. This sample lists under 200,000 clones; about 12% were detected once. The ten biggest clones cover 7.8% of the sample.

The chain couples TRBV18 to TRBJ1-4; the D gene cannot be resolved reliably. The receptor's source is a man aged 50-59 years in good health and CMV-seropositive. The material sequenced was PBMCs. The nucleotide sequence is TGTGCCAGCTCACCAGACCGGAGATATAATGAAAAACTGTTTTTT. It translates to CASSPDRRYNEKLFF.